Presented here are 32 T cell receptor beta chains from one specimen sequenced in a study of T cells in Graves' hyperthyroidism and ophthalmopathy. Template material for amplifying TCR beta CDR3 regions consisted of RNA transcripts. The HTBI primer set served for first-round RT-PCR of the TCR CDR3. TCRdb re-called the multiplex PCR reads with MiXCR, one entry per CDR3 protein. The data contain about 98,000 distinct CDR3 sequences, 35% to 45% of them singletons. Material: peripheral blood or thyroid tissue (not recorded which). These receptors came from a woman aged 25 to 45 with Graves' hyperthyroidism.

This clonotype was seen repeatedly, ten times or more. The V call is TRBV6-5, the J call TRBJ2-2; 13 nucleotides line up with TRBD2. This CDR3 is 17 amino acids long. Unmatched junction bases numbered 10, after V lost 6 bases and J lost 6 bases. Germline V gene sequence: CDR1 MNHEY, CDR2 SVGAGI. The CDR3 nucleotides are TGTGCCAGCAGGGACTCAAGGACTAGCGGGAGTGCCGGGGAGCTGTTTTTT. Residues: CASRDSRTSGSAGELFF.

The J gene is TRBJ2-7, the V gene TRBV7-9; 11 nucleotides agree with TRBD2. CDR3 length: 16 residues. Germline V gene sequence: CDR1 SEHNR, CDR2 FQNEAQ (reference sequence). V lost 5 bases, J lost 4 bases, and 10 bases stayed unmatched. CDR3 amino acids: CASSPGGLAGGYEQYF. The CDR3, as DNA: TGTGCCAGCAGCCCGGGGGGCCTAGCGGGAGGTTACGAGCAGTACTTC.

This clonotype has at least ten counts. The chain carries TRBV10-1 and TRBJ1-5; tentative D call: TRBD1 (5 bases). CDR1 is WNHNN and CDR2 is SYGVQD in the germline V gene (reference sequence). The length of the CDR3 is 14 residues. Trimming took 8 bases from V and 5 from J, leaving 16 bases between them. The CDR3 spells CASSGGGFDQPQHF. CDR3 nucleotide sequence: TGCGCCAGCTCCGGCGGGGGATTTGATCAGCCCCAGCATTTT.

This clonotype was found many times. This sequence joins TRBV15 and TRBJ1-4; 9 nucleotides match TRBD1. Germline CDR1 reads LNHNV; CDR2 reads YYDKDF (reference sequence). CDR3 size: 14 residues. With V trimmed by 7 bases and J by 10 bases, 10 bases remained unmatched. The CDR3: CATNSGTGLAKLFF. The CDR3 bases are TGTGCCACCAACTCCGGGACAGGGTTGGCAAAACTGTTTTTT.

This sequence joins TRBV28 and TRBJ2-7; possibly TRBD1 for D (6 bases). CDR3 length equals 15 residues. Germline CDR1 MDHEN, CDR2 SYDVKM. Trimming took off 3 bases at V and 0 bases at J, with 12 bases between the two ends. CDR3 bases: TGTGCCAGCAGTTTTCCCCGGGACAACTCCTACGAGCAGTACTTC. This codes for CASSFPRDNSYEQYF.

There are many counts of this clonotype. The chain has TRBV28 and TRBJ1-5, with a possible D match to TRBD1 (6 bases). With 6 bases removed from V and 0 bases from J, the gap between germline ends came to 18 bases. CDR3 size: 17 residues. CDR1 and CDR2 from the germline V gene are MDHEN and SYDVKM. The CDR3 DNA is TGTGCCAGCAGACCTGAGGACAGTGCCAATAGCAATCAGCCCCAGCATTTT. Amino acids: CASRPEDSANSNQPQHF.

This clonotype has a single count. V gene TRBV20-1 combines with J gene TRBJ2-5, with D uncertain. The V gene's germline CDR1 is DFQATT and CDR2 SNEGSKA (reference sequence). CDR3 length equals 12 residues. The CDR3 loop is CRARETGETQYF. The DNA for the CDR3 is TGCAGGGCCCGAGAGACGGGAGAGACCCAGTACTTC.

This clonotype has a count of ten or more. V gene TRBV6-5 combines with J gene TRBJ1-1; tentative D call: TRBD1 (5 bases). Deletions cut 5 bases from V and 4 bases from J, with 17 bases between. This CDR3 is 15 amino acids long. The V gene's germline CDR1 is MNHEY and CDR2 SVGAGI. The CDR3 DNA sequence: TGTGCCAGCAGTCCCTTTGTAAGGGGAAGCACTGAAGCTTTCTTT. Its translation: CASSPFVRGSTEAFF.

This clonotype has only one observation. The CDR3 loop reads CATSSLAPGGSYEQYF. The DNA for the CDR3 is TGTGCCACCAGCAGCTTAGCCCCAGGGGGCTCCTACGAGCAGTACTTC. This sequence joins TRBV15 and TRBJ2-7; 7 bases are a match to TRBD1. The V gene's germline CDR1 is LNHNV and CDR2 YYDKDF (reference sequence). The V segment lost 3 bases and the J segment 0 bases; nucleotides outside the gene matches: 8. The CDR3 spans 16 residues.

This clonotype was recorded many times. The CDR3 sequence is CASSYSGLAANTGELFF. CDR3 DNA: TGTGCCAGCAGTTACTCGGGACTAGCGGCGAACACCGGGGAGCTGTTTTTT. This chain links TRBV6-5 with TRBJ2-2; 11 bases agree with TRBD2. Trimming cost V 0 bases and J 0 bases; bases outside gene matches: 0. Germline V gene lookup returns CDR1 MNHEY and CDR2 SVGAGI. The length of the CDR3 is 17 residues.

Note on this clonotype: One junction end does not reproduce the germline sequence, and a read error may be involved. V usage is TRBV15 and J usage is TRBJ1-1, with 9 nucleotides matching TRBD1. CDR1 is LNHNV, CDR2 YYDKDF, per germline (reference sequence). The length of the CDR3 is 14 residues. The DNA for the CDR3 is TGTGCCGCCAGCAGCCTGGGACAGGGAAGGGTAGCTTTCTTT. This encodes CAASSLGQGRVAFF.

The gene calls are TRBV20-1 and TRBJ1-6; a possible D gene is TRBD1 (6 bases). CDR1 and CDR2 (germline): DFQATT, SNEGSKA (reference sequence). V was pared by 3 bases and J by 5 bases, with 17 bases between. The CDR3 length is 16 residues. The CDR3 coding sequence is TGCAGTGCTAGCCCGGGGGGGCCAGCCCATAATTCACCCCTCCACTTT. As protein: CSASPGGPAHNSPLHF.

The chain uses TRBV19 and TRBJ1-5; TRBD1 might be the D (6 bases). With 3 bases removed from V and 5 bases from J, the gap between germline ends came to 11 bases. CDR3 size: 14 residues. Germline V gene lookup returns CDR1 LNHDA and CDR2 SQIVND (reference sequence). The CDR3 is CASSMMAGDQPQHF. The DNA of the CDR3 is TGTGCCAGTAGTATGATGGCAGGGGATCAGCCCCAGCATTTT.

This clonotype has a count of ten or more. The chain couples TRBV7-2 to TRBJ1-2; D remains ambiguous. V lost 0 bases and J lost 5, with 4 bases in between. CDR1 and CDR2 (germline): SGHTA, FQGNSA. There are 12 residues in the CDR3. CDR3 DNA sequence: TGTGCCAGCAGCTTAGCAAGTTATGGCTACACCTTC. Translating it yields CASSLASYGYTF.

The rearrangement joins TRBV28 to TRBJ1-5, with TRBD1 as a possible D gene (6 bases). Per the germline V gene, CDR1 is MDHEN and CDR2 is SYDVKM. The V and J ends lost 5 bases and 7 bases respectively, with 18 bases between them. The CDR3 runs to 15 residues. In DNA, the CDR3 is TGTGCCAGCAGTCCAACAGGGATAGTAGAGCAGCCCCAGCATTTT. Its translation is CASSPTGIVEQPQHF.

The table lists this clonotype with many counts. This chain uses TRBV4-1 with TRBJ1-6; no definite D call. V was shortened by 0 bases and J by 17 bases, with 17 bases between the two germline ends. CDR3 length equals 14 residues. Per germline, CDR1 MGHRA and CDR2 YSYEKL. CDR3 residues: CASSQEASGLVIHF. The CDR3 DNA sequence: TGCGCCAGCAGCCAAGAGGCAAGTGGGCTAGTCATCCACTTT.

The CDR3 reads CSARGTGTGEQPQHF. CDR3 DNA sequence: TGCAGTGCTAGAGGGACCGGGACAGGGGAACAGCCCCAGCATTTT. The genes are TRBV20-1 and TRBJ1-5; TRBD1 aligns across 10 bases. The CDR3 has 15 residues. V lost 1 base, J lost 7 bases, and 7 bases stayed unmatched. Germline V lookup: CDR1 DFQATT, CDR2 SNEGSKA (reference sequence).

This clonotype was seen a few times. Since a much larger clone is just one base distant, this may be a read error. This sequence joins TRBV28 and TRBJ1-5; no definite D call. The CDR3 loop spans 14 amino acids. V lost 5 bases and J lost 6, with 14 bases in between. Germline loops: CDR1 MDHEN, CDR2 SYDVKM. The CDR3 reads CASSLGATVQPQHF. In DNA form, the CDR3 reads TGTGCCAGCAGTCTCGGCGCTACGGTTCAGCCCCAGCATTTT.

The chain has TRBV9 and TRBJ1-6; no definite D call. Trimming pared 4 bases from V and 7 bases from J, leaving 15 bases between. CDR3 length: 15 amino acids. Germline CDR1 and CDR2: SGDLS and YYNGEE. The CDR3 sequence is CASSQVSGNNSPLHF. In nucleotides, the CDR3 is TGTGCCAGCAGCCAAGTTTCCGGGAACAATTCACCCCTCCACTTT.

The table lists this clonotype with many counts. The chain recombines TRBV15 with TRBJ2-7, with 7 bases matching TRBD1. The CDR3 has 15 residues. CDR1 is LNHNV, CDR2 YYDKDF, per germline (reference sequence). Unmatched junction bases numbered 9, after V lost 5 bases and J lost 2 bases. The CDR3 DNA sequence: TGTGCCACCAGCCACCAGGGTCAGGGGGCCTACGAGCAGTACTTC. This encodes CATSHQGQGAYEQYF.

Many counts were recorded for this clonotype. V and J are TRBV19 and TRBJ1-1, with TRBD1 matching over 8 bases. The CDR3 consists of 14 residues. With V trimmed by 5 bases and J by 10 bases, 12 bases remained unmatched. The germline V gene encodes CDR1 LNHDA and CDR2 SQIVND (reference sequence). CDR3 coding DNA: TGTGCCAGTAGTCCGGGACAGGAGGGCTCCGGAGCTTTCTTT. Protein product: CASSPGQEGSGAFF.

About this clonotype: This clone may be a read error of a much larger clone one base away. The chain uses TRBV28 and TRBJ2-7; possible D gene TRBD2, 7 bases. CDR3 length: 12 amino acids. In germline, CDR1 is MDHEN, CDR2 SYDVKM. The CDR3 protein is CATVRGAYERYF. DNA of the CDR3: TGTGCCACCGTCCGGGGGGCCTACGAGCGGTACTTC.

Regarding this clonotype: Being one base from a much bigger clone, this may be a read error. This sequence joins TRBV5-5 and TRBJ2-2; TRBD2 matches 9 bases. Germline assignment: CDR1 SGHKS and CDR2 YYEKEE (reference sequence). CDR3 length: 16 amino acids. The CDR3 nucleotides read TGTGCCAGCAGCCCGGCGGGGGGGGCCCCCACCTGGGAGCTGTTTTTT. This translates into CASSPAGGAPTWELFF. The whole variable domain, filled in from reference TRBV5-5 and TRBJ2-2, reads DAGVTQSPTHLIKTRGQQVTLRCSPISGHKSVSWYQQVLGQGPQFIFQYYEKEERGRGNFPDRFSARQFPNYSSELNVNALLLGDSALYLCASSPAGGAPTWELFFGEGSRLTVL.

The J gene is TRBJ1-1, the V gene TRBV5-1, with 11 bases aligning to TRBD1. The V gene's germline CDR1 is SGHRS and CDR2 YFSETQ. The CDR3 covers 17 residues. Trimming cost V 4 bases and J 1 base; bases outside gene matches: 9. In nucleotides, the CDR3 is TGCGCCAGCAGCCCAGGACAGGGGGCAATTGAGAACACTGAAGCTTTCTTT. Its translation is CASSPGQGAIENTEAFF.

The chain uses TRBV28 and TRBJ1-5, with D perhaps TRBD1 (5 bases). CDR3 size: 15 residues. Trimming removed 7 bases at V and 0 bases at J, with 13 bases between. Germline V lookup: CDR1 MDHEN, CDR2 SYDVKM. The CDR3 sequence is CASTPGDFSNQPQHF. CDR3 in DNA: TGTGCCAGCACGCCGGGGGACTTTAGCAATCAGCCCCAGCATTTT.

The CDR3 DNA reads TGTGCCAGCAGTTTGGCAGACTCCTATAATTCACCCCTCCACTTT. It specifies CASSLADSYNSPLHF. V is TRBV12-3 or TRBV12-4 and J is TRBJ1-6; no definite D call. The CDR3 spans 15 residues. V was trimmed by 3 bases and J by 0 bases, leaving 6 bases between them.

The J gene is TRBJ2-3, the V gene TRBV24-1; 9 nucleotides agree with TRBD2. V lost 1 base to trimming and J lost 7 bases; unmatched junction nucleotides: 8. Germline assignment: CDR1 KGHDR and CDR2 SFDVKD. The length of the CDR3 is 16 residues. The CDR3 region is CATSDFRSGSRNTQYF. The CDR3 DNA reads TGTGCCACCAGTGATTTTCGTAGCGGGAGTAGAAATACGCAGTATTTT.

This clonotype was picked up many times. The J gene is TRBJ1-5, the V gene TRBV15; possible D gene TRBD1, 5 bases. This CDR3 spans 12 amino acids. V gave up 8 bases and J gave up 3 bases, with 8 bases separating them. Germline lookup yields CDR1 LNHNV and CDR2 YYDKDF (reference sequence). The CDR3 DNA follows: TGTGCCACCGGGGGTCCCAATCAGCCCCAGCATTTT. Translation gives CATGGPNQPQHF.

This clonotype was counted at least ten times. V is TRBV7-6 and J is TRBJ1-5, with 9 nucleotides matching TRBD1. Unmatched junction bases numbered 12, after V lost 5 bases and J lost 7 bases. The CDR3 length is 16 residues. Germline CDR1 is SGHVS and CDR2 is FNYEAQ. CDR3 DNA: TGTGCCAGCAGCAACCACAGGGGGCCCACCGGGCAGCCCCAGCATTTT. Its protein is CASSNHRGPTGQPQHF. Using reference TRBV7-6 and TRBJ1-5 for the parts outside the CDR3, the full variable domain is GAGVSQSPRYKVTKRGQDVALRCDPISGHVSLYWYRQALGQGPEFLTYFNYEAQQDKSGLPNDRFSAERPEGSISTLTIQRTEQRDSAMYRCASSNHRGPTGQPQHFGDGTRLSIL.

There are many counts of this clonotype. V gene TRBV5-4 combines with J gene TRBJ1-2; 7 positions agree with TRBD1. V lost 2 bases and J lost 8; bases outside the gene matches: 6. The germline V gene has CDR1 SGHNT and CDR2 YYREEE (reference sequence). The CDR3 loop spans 13 amino acids. CDR3 in DNA: TGTGCCAGCAGCTTCCCGACAGGGCTAGGCTACACCTTC. Amino acids: CASSFPTGLGYTF.

This clonotype was detected once. The chain couples TRBV9 to TRBJ2-2, with D hard to call. The V gene lost 0 bases and the J gene lost 1 base, with 10 bases spanning the gap. The CDR3 has 16 residues. Germline V gene sequence: CDR1 SGDLS, CDR2 YYNGEE. CDR3 in DNA: TGTGCCAGCAGCGTAGCTGTAGGGATGAACACCGGGGAGCTGTTTTTT. Its translation is CASSVAVGMNTGELFF.

The chain has TRBV7-6 and TRBJ2-1, with 7 bases identical to TRBD2. Germline assignment: CDR1 SGHVS and CDR2 FNYEAQ. The CDR3 loop spans 16 amino acids. V dropped 2 bases and J dropped 4; count of bases not matched to a gene: 8. CDR3 residues: CASSLISEGGYNEQFF. For the CDR3, the DNA is TGTGCCAGCAGCTTAATATCGGAGGGAGGGTACAATGAGCAGTTCTTC.